The 20 T cell receptor beta chains presented below share a single source sample, sequenced in a study of T cell responses to AZD1222 COVID-19 vaccine. Here immunoSEQ multiplex PCR was the method, and the copy in TCRdb shows in-frame clones only, minus some. The data hold about 110,000 clones, with roughly 88% observed a single time. The source was peripheral blood, collected on day 0 of AZD1222 vaccination. These TCRs come from an adult in good health.

V usage is TRBV25-1 and J usage is TRBJ1-1, with a tentative D call TRBD1 (5 bases). CDR3 size: 13 residues. Germline V gene lookup returns CDR1 MGHDK and CDR2 SYGVNS. The V and J ends lost 4 bases and 4 bases respectively, with 10 bases between them. The CDR3 loop reads CASSGGGGTEAFF. The CDR3 DNA follows: TGTGCCAGCAGTGGTGGGGGAGGCACTGAAGCTTTCTTT.

The chain joins TRBV27 to TRBJ2-3; weak D call: TRBD2 (6 bases). The V gene lost 6 bases and the J gene lost 6 bases, with 10 bases spanning the gap. Germline-derived CDR1 and CDR2 are MNHEY and SMNVEV (reference sequence). The CDR3 runs to 12 residues. In DNA form, the CDR3 reads TGTGCCAGCAGCGGGAGAGGCGATACGCAGTATTTT. Its protein is CASSGRGDTQYF.

This clone was found a few times. The rearrangement uses TRBV19 and TRBJ2-1; D remains ambiguous. The germline V gene encodes CDR1 LNHDA and CDR2 SQIVND (reference sequence). The CDR3 spans 15 residues. V lost 2 bases to trimming and J lost 6 bases, with 14 bases between them. The CDR3, as DNA: TGTGCCAGTAGTATAATTAGACTGCCGTCCAATGAGCAGTTCTTC. Protein product: CASSIIRLPSNEQFF.

The V call is TRBV5-6, the J call TRBJ1-2; 7 bases are shared with TRBD1. After removal of 3 bases from V and 6 bases from J, the junction contained 11 bases not matched to a gene. The germline V gene encodes CDR1 SGHDT and CDR2 YYEEEE. This CDR3 comprises 15 residues. CDR3 sequence: CASSSVVGQLNGYTF. CDR3 DNA: TGTGCCAGCAGCTCGGTAGTGGGACAGCTAAATGGCTACACCTTC.

A few counts support this clone. V gene TRBV7-9 combines with J gene TRBJ2-7; 9 positions match TRBD2. The J segment lost 9 bases and the V segment lost 5 bases, leaving 11 bases of the junction unmatched. The length of the CDR3 is 14 residues. Germline CDR1 and CDR2: SEHNR and FQNEAQ (reference sequence). The CDR3 DNA reads as TGTGCCAGCAGCCAGGGACTAGCTGTTGACTTGCAGTACTTC. Translated, it gives CASSQGLAVDLQYF. Variable domain in full (rest from reference TRBV7-9 and TRBJ2-7): DTGVSQNPRHKITKRGQNVTFRCDPISEHNRLYWYRQTLGQGPEFLTYFQNEAQLEKSRLLSDRFSAERPKGSFSTLEIQRTEQGDSAMYLCASSQGLAVDLQYFGPGTRLTVT.

There are a few counts of this clone. V usage is TRBV5-1 and J usage is TRBJ1-1; D possibly corresponds to TRBD1 (6 bases). Trimming left V 4 bases short and J 0 bases short, with 13 bases between. Germline V gives CDR1 SGHRS, CDR2 YFSETQ. The CDR3 is 15 amino acids. The CDR3 spells CASSDPRGVNTEAFF. The CDR3 bases are TGCGCCAGCAGCGACCCAAGGGGGGTGAACACTGAAGCTTTCTTT.

The chain links TRBV3-1 (or the pseudogene TRBV3-2) to TRBJ2-7; TRBD2 aligns across 9 bases. CDR3 length equals 13 residues. The V gene end was trimmed by 9 bases and the J gene end by 1 base; junction bases not matched to a gene: 4. Germline V gene data show CDR1 as LGHDT and CDR2 as YNNKEL (reference sequence). The CDR3: CASKTSGSYEQYF. The CDR3 DNA is TGTGCCAGTAAGACTAGCGGATCCTACGAGCAGTACTTC.

The J gene is TRBJ1-1, the V gene TRBV5-1; no firm D call. Trimming stripped 5 bases from V and 5 bases from J, with 13 bases between. The CDR3 loop spans 13 amino acids. Germline-derived CDR1 and CDR2 are SGHRS and YFSETQ. The CDR3 spells CASRTVEVTEAFF. CDR3 DNA sequence: TGCGCCAGCAGAACGGTTGAGGTAACTGAAGCTTTCTTT.

The chain couples TRBV5-1 to TRBJ2-7, with D tentatively TRBD1 (7 bases). Germline V lookup: CDR1 SGHRS, CDR2 YFSETQ. Trimming left V 6 bases short and J 0 bases short, with 16 bases between. The CDR3 is made up of 15 amino acids. CDR3 residues: CASTHGQGGSYEQYF. CDR3 coding DNA: TGCGCCAGCACCCATGGTCAGGGGGGCTCCTACGAGCAGTACTTC.

This clone was seen once. The chain recombines TRBV5-1 with TRBJ2-2; 7 bases are shared with TRBD1. CDR1 SGHRS and CDR2 YFSETQ come from the germline V gene. The V segment lost 0 bases and the J segment 5 bases; nucleotides outside the gene matches: 4. The CDR3 runs to 15 residues. The CDR3 DNA sequence: TGCGCCAGCAGCTTGGGGGACAGAGAAACCGGGGAGCTGTTTTTT. The encoded protein is CASSLGDRETGELFF.

The J gene is TRBJ2-7, the V gene TRBV7-2, with TRBD2 matching 9 bases. Per germline, CDR1 SGHTA and CDR2 FQGNSA. The CDR3 sequence is 14 residues long. V gave up 5 bases and J gave up 5 bases; unmatched junction bases: 7. CDR3 protein: CASSPVVAGDEQYF. CDR3 DNA sequence: TGTGCCAGCAGCCCTGTGGTAGCGGGAGACGAGCAGTACTTC.

The rearrangement links TRBV5-8 to TRBJ1-1; D gene unclear. The CDR3 length is 11 residues. Between the trimmed V and J ends, which lost 2 bases and 7 bases, there was a span of 6 bases. The germline CDR1 and CDR2 sequences are SGHTS and YDEGEE. This CDR3 is CASSFLIEAFF. The CDR3 DNA reads TGTGCCAGCAGCTTTCTCATTGAAGCTTTCTTT.

This chain uses TRBV9 with TRBJ2-1; D is unresolved. From germline, CDR1 is SGDLS and CDR2 YYNGEE. V lost 0 bases, J lost 5 bases, and 3 bases lay in between. This CDR3 is 12 amino acids long. The CDR3 sequence is CASSVGNNEQFF. DNA of the CDR3: TGTGCCAGCAGCGTAGGGAACAATGAGCAGTTCTTC.

The DNA for the CDR3 is TGTGCCAGCAGCCGCGGGACTAGAGATACGAAGCAGTACTTC. It encodes CASSRGTRDTKQYF. This chain connects TRBV3-1 (or the pseudogene TRBV3-2) to TRBJ2-7; 8 bases map to TRBD2. With V trimmed by 4 bases and J by 8 bases, 10 bases remained unmatched. Germline V gene lookup returns CDR1 LGHDT and CDR2 YNNKEL (reference sequence). The CDR3 has 14 amino acids.

This clone was seen more than once but under ten times. CDR3 protein: CASSLRGNQPQHF. The CDR3 nucleotides read TGTGCCAGCAGCTTGCGGGGAAATCAGCCCCAGCATTTT. This chain connects TRBV7-2 to TRBJ1-5, with D unresolved. Deletions cut 3 bases from V and 4 bases from J, with 7 bases between. Germline CDR1 SGHTA, CDR2 FQGNSA. The length of the CDR3 is 13 residues.

V usage is TRBV21-1 and J usage is TRBJ2-5; the listed D gene, TRBD2, was not tested against the DNA. TRBV21-1 is a pseudogene locus. This CDR3 has 16 residues. The CDR3: CASSKRGGSSQETQYF. CDR3 coding DNA: TGTGCCAGCAGCAAAAGAGGAGGGTCCAGCCAAGAGACCCAGTACTTC.

The rearrangement links TRBV28 to TRBJ1-1; D remains ambiguous. The CDR3 spans 12 residues. Trimming pared 7 bases from V and 4 bases from J, leaving 10 bases between. Germline values: CDR1 MDHEN, CDR2 SYDVKM. DNA for the CDR3: TGTGCCAGCACCTCCATGGTCACTGAAGCTTTCTTT. Encoded protein: CASTSMVTEAFF.

The V and J genes are TRBV27 and TRBJ2-2, with TRBD2 matching 11 bases. V was clipped by 6 bases and J by 7 bases; unmatched bases: 4. Germline V lookup: CDR1 MNHEY, CDR2 SMNVEV (reference sequence). The CDR3 is 14 amino acids. CDR3 nucleotide sequence: TGTGCCAGCAGGTTGACTAGCGGGGACGGGGAGCTGTTTTTT. It encodes CASRLTSGDGELFF.

This chain links TRBV5-5 with TRBJ1-2; D is possibly TRBD1 (6 bases). The CDR3 has 15 amino acids. Germline V gives CDR1 SGHKS, CDR2 YYEKEE (reference sequence). V lost 4 bases and J lost 0, with 13 bases in between. CDR3 region: CASSPGNRANYGYTF. Here the CDR3 DNA reads TGTGCCAGCAGCCCGGGGAACAGGGCTAACTATGGCTACACCTTC. The full variable domain, rest sourced from reference TRBV5-5 and TRBJ1-2, is DAGVTQSPTHLIKTRGQQVTLRCSPISGHKSVSWYQQVLGQGPQFIFQYYEKEERGRGNFPDRFSARQFPNYSSELNVNALLLGDSALYLCASSPGNRANYGYTFGSGTRLTVV.

The rearrangement links TRBV14 to TRBJ2-6, with a possible D match to TRBD1 (6 bases). CDR3 size: 16 residues. Per germline, CDR1 SGHDN and CDR2 FVKESK. Trimming stripped 1 base from V and 3 bases from J, with 10 bases between. CDR3 sequence (DNA): TGTGCCAGCAGCCAAGGATGGGGGCTTGGGGCCAACGTCCTGACTTTC. The encoded protein is CASSQGWGLGANVLTF.